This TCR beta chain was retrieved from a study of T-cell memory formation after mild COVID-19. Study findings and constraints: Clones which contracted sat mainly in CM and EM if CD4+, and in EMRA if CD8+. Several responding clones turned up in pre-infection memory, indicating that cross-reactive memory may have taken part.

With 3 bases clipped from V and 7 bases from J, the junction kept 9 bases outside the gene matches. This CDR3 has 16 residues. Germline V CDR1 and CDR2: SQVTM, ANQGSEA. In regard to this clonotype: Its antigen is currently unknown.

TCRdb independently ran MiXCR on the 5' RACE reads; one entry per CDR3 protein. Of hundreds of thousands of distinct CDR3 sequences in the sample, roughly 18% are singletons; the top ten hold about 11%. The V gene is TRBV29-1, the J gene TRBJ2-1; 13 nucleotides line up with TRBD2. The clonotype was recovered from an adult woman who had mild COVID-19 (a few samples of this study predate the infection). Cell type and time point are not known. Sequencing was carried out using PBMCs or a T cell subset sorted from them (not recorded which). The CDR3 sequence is CSVDPPTSGRRNEQFF. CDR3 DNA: TGCAGCGTTGACCCCCCGACTAGCGGGAGGCGAAATGAGCAGTTCTTC.